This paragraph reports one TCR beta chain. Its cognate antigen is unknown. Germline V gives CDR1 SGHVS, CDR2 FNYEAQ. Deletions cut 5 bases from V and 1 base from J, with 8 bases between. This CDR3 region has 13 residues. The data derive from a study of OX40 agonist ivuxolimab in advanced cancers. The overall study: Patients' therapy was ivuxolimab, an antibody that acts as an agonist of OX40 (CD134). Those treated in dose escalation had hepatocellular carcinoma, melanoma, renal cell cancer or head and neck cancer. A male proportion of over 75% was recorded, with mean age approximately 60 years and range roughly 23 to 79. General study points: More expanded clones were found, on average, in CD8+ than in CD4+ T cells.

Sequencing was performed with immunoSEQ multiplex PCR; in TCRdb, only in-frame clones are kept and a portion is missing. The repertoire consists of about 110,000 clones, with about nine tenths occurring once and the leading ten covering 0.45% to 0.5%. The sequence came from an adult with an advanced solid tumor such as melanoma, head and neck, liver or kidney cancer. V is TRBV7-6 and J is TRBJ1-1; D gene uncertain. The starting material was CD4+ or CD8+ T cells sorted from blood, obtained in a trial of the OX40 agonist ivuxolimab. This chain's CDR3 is CASSLNGNTEAFF. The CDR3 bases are TGTGCCAGCAGCCTAAATGGGAACACTGAAGCTTTCTTT. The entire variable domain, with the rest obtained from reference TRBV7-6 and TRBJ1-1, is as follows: GAGVSQSPRYKVTKRGQDVALRCDPISGHVSLYWYRQALGQGPEFLTYFNYEAQQDKSGLPNDRFSAERPEGSISTLTIQRTEQRDSAMYRCASSLNGNTEAFFGQGTRLTVV.